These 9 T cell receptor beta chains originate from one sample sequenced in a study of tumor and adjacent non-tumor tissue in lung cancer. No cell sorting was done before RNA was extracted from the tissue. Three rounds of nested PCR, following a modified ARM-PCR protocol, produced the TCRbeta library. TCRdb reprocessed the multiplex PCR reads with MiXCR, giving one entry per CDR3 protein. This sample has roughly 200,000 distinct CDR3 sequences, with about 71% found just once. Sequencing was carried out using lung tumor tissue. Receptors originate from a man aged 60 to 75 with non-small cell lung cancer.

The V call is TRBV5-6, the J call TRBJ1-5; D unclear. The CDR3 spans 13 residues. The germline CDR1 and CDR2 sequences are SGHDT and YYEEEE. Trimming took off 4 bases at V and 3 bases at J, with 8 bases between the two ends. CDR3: CASSLGVNQPQHF. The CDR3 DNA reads TGTGCCAGCAGCCTCGGCGTCAATCAGCCCCAGCATTTT.

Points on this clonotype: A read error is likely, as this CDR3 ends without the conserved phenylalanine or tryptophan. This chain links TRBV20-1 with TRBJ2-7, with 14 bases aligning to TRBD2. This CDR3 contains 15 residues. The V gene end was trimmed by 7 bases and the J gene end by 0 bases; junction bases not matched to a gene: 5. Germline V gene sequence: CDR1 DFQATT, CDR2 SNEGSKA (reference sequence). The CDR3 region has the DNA TGCAGTGTTAGGGGGACTAGCGGGAGCTCCTACGAGCAGTACTAC. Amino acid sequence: CSVRGTSGSSYEQYY.

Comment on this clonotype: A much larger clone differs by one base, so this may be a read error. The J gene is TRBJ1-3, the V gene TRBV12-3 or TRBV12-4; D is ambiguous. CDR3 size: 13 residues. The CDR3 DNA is TGTGCCAGCAGCTTGGTATCGAAAAACGCCATATATTTT. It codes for CASSLVSKNAIYF.

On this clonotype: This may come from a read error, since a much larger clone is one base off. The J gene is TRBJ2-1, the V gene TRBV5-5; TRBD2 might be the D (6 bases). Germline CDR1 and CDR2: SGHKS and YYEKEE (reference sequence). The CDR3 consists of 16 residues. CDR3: CACSLTVGGTYNEQFF. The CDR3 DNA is TGTGCCTGCAGCTTGACGGTGGGAGGTACCTACAATGAGCAGTTCTTC.

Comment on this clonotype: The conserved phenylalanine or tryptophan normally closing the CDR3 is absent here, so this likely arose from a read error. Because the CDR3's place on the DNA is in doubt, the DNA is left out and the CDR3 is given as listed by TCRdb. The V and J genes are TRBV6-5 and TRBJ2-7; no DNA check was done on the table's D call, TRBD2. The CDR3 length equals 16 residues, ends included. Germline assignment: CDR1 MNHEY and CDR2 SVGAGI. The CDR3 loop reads CASSLGTSWGTYEQYL.

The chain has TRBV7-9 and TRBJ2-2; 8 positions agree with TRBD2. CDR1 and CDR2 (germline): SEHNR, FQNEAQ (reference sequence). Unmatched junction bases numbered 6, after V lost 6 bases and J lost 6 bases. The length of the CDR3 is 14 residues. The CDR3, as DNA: TGTGCCAGCAGATTGGGACTAGACGCCGGGGAGCTGTTTTTT. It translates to CASRLGLDAGELFF.

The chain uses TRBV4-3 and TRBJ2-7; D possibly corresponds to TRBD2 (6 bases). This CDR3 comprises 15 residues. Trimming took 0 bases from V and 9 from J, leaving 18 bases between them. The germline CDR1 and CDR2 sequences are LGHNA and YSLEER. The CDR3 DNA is TGCGCCAGCAGCCAAGACCTCCAGTTGAGCGGGCGGCAGTACTTC. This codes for CASSQDLQLSGRQYF.

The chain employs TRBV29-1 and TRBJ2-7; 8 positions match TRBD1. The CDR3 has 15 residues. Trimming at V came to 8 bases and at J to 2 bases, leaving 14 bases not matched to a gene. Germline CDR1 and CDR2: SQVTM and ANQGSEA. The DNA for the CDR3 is TGCAGCACATTGAATTGGACAGGGTCGGCCTACGAGCAGTACTTC. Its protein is CSTLNWTGSAYEQYF.

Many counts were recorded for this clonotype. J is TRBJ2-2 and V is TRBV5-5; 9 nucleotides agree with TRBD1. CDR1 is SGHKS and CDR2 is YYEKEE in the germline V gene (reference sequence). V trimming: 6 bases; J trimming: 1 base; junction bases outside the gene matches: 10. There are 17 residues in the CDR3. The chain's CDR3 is CASIEIPGQGNTGELFF. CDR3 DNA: TGTGCCAGCATCGAAATTCCGGGACAGGGGAACACCGGGGAGCTGTTTTTT.